Below are 14 T cell receptor beta chains sequenced from a single sample in a study of cytotoxic CD8 clonotypes in ibrutinib-treated CLL. Using immunoSEQ multiplex PCR, the repertoire was profiled, and TCRdb retains in-frame clones only, with some absent. This sample has some 200,000 clones, with 60% to 80% found just once. Sequenced material: PBMCs, taken after 12 months of ibrutinib treatment. Source of these receptors: a human donor with chronic lymphocytic leukemia.

In this sample, this clone turned up a few times. V usage is TRBV6-5 and J usage is TRBJ2-1; 11 bases fit TRBD1. The germline CDR1 and CDR2 sequences are MNHEY and SVGAGI. CDR3 size: 15 residues. The V and J ends lost 6 bases and 3 bases, in that order; junction bases with no gene match: 4. The CDR3 DNA reads as TGTGCCAGCAGCCGGGGGACAGGGGGCTACAATGAGCAGTTCTTC. Its protein is CASSRGTGGYNEQFF.

V and J are TRBV28 and TRBJ2-1, with 12 bases aligning to TRBD2. The V and J ends lost 3 bases and 8 bases, in that order; junction bases with no gene match: 8. The CDR3 runs 16 residues. The germline CDR1 and CDR2 sequences are MDHEN and SYDVKM. CDR3 amino acids: CASSFGVASGRDEQFF. In DNA, the CDR3 is TGTGCCAGCAGTTTTGGGGTGGCTAGCGGGAGGGATGAGCAGTTCTTC. Full variable domain (missing parts from reference TRBV28 and TRBJ2-1): DVKVTQSSRYLVKRTGEKVFLECVQDMDHENMFWYRQDPGLGLRLIYFSYDVKMKEKGDIPEGYSVSREKKERFSLILESASTNQTSMYLCASSFGVASGRDEQFFGPGTRLTVL.

The V and J genes are TRBV2 and TRBJ1-1; D might be TRBD1 (5 bases). The V and J ends lost 6 bases and 7 bases respectively, with 12 bases between them. CDR3 size: 12 residues. CDR1 and CDR2 from the germline V gene are SNHLY and FYNNEI. The CDR3 nucleotides read TGTGCCAGCAGGACCGGGGGATTTGAAGCTTTCTTT. Translated: CASRTGGFEAFF.

The chain combines TRBV19 with TRBJ1-1, with D possibly TRBD1 on 5 matching bases. The V gene's germline CDR1 is LNHDA and CDR2 SQIVND (reference sequence). The CDR3 spans 15 residues. Trimming shortened V by 0 bases and J by 0 bases, and 8 bases separated the two germline ends. CDR3 nucleotide sequence: TGTGCCAGTAGTATAGATGGGGGAATGAACACTGAAGCTTTCTTT. This translates into CASSIDGGMNTEAFF.

The chain joins TRBV5-1 to TRBJ2-1; 9 bases fit TRBD1. J was trimmed by 6 bases and V by 3 bases; bases with no gene match: 7. This CDR3 is 15 amino acids long. Germline V gene data show CDR1 as SGHRS and CDR2 as YFSETQ. The CDR3 nucleotides are TGCGCCAGCAGCTCGACAGGACAGGGGTCCAATGAGCAGTTCTTC. Translating it yields CASSSTGQGSNEQFF. The full variable domain, rest sourced from reference TRBV5-1 and TRBJ2-1, is KAGVTQTPRYLIKTRGQQVTLSCSPISGHRSVSWYQQTPGQGLQFLFEYFSETQRNKGNFPGRFSGRQFSNSRSEMNVSTLELGDSALYLCASSSTGQGSNEQFFGPGTRLTVL.

The rearrangement joins TRBV19 to TRBJ2-2, with D possibly TRBD1 on 5 matching bases. V lost 2 bases and J 0 bases, leaving 10 bases between the germline ends. The CDR3 covers 16 residues. Looked up from germline, CDR1 is LNHDA and CDR2 is SQIVND (reference sequence). The CDR3 nucleotides read TGTGCCAGTAGTATATCCGAGACAGCGAACACCGGGGAGCTGTTTTTT. This codes for CASSISETANTGELFF.

This clone was picked up one time. V gene TRBV9 combines with J gene TRBJ2-5; D assignment may be TRBD1 or TRBD2 (6 bases each). The V and J ends lost 2 bases and 5 bases respectively, with 13 bases between them. Germline V gene sequence: CDR1 SGDLS, CDR2 YYNGEE. There are 14 residues in the CDR3. The DNA of the CDR3 is TGTGCCAGCAGCGTTCGAGGGGGGTCGGAGACCCAGTACTTC. It is translated as CASSVRGGSETQYF.

The chain uses TRBV2 and TRBJ2-1, with D perhaps TRBD1 (6 bases). V lost 2 bases and J 7 bases, leaving 15 bases between the germline ends. Germline CDR1 SNHLY, CDR2 FYNNEI. The CDR3 sequence is 15 residues long. This CDR3 reads CASSERQGPLNEQFF. In nucleotides, the CDR3 is TGTGCCAGCAGTGAAAGGCAGGGGCCCCTTAATGAGCAGTTCTTC.

V is TRBV6-6 and J is TRBJ1-2; 9 positions match TRBD1. This CDR3 has 15 residues. After removal of 6 bases from V and 5 bases from J, the junction contained 10 bases not matched to a gene. Germline CDR1 MNHNY, CDR2 SVGAGI (reference sequence). This CDR3 reads CASSRTGDPTYGYTF. DNA of the CDR3: TGTGCCAGCAGCCGGACAGGGGACCCCACGTATGGCTACACCTTC.

There are a few counts of this clone. The chain joins TRBV27 to TRBJ1-6; unclear D gene. The CDR3 covers 14 residues. From germline, CDR1 is MNHEY and CDR2 SMNVEV (reference sequence). With 10 bases removed from V and 0 bases from J, the gap between germline ends came to 10 bases. CDR3 bases: TGTGCCACTTCGGAACTCTCCTATAATTCACCCCTCCACTTT. Translated: CATSELSYNSPLHF.

CDR3 nucleotide sequence: TGTGCCAGCAGCCCGAAAGTGAGGACAGACTATGGCTACACCTTC. Protein product: CASSPKVRTDYGYTF. This sequence joins TRBV4-2 and TRBJ1-2; a weak D match, TRBD1 (6 bases). V was pared by 4 bases and J by 3 bases, with 15 bases between. Per germline, CDR1 LGHNA and CDR2 YNFKEQ. The CDR3 is made up of 15 amino acids.

This chain links TRBV9 with TRBJ2-7, with TRBD2 matching 7 bases. In germline, CDR1 is SGDLS, CDR2 YYNGEE. With 0 bases clipped from V and 4 bases from J, the junction kept 4 bases outside the gene matches. The CDR3 covers 14 residues. The CDR3 spells CASSVGGRGYEQYF. CDR3 DNA: TGTGCCAGCAGCGTAGGAGGGAGGGGATACGAGCAGTACTTC.

V is TRBV18 and J is TRBJ1-5; no clear D. Trimming took 2 bases from V and 6 from J, leaving 17 bases between them. CDR1 and CDR2 (germline): KGHSH, LQKENI. The CDR3 runs to 16 residues. CDR3 amino acids: CASSPYAPAEGQPQHF. The CDR3 coding sequence is TGTGCCAGCTCACCATACGCTCCCGCGGAGGGTCAGCCCCAGCATTTT.

This clone has only one observation. This chain joins TRBV6-5 and TRBJ2-7; D is possibly TRBD1 (6 bases). With 1 base removed from V and 0 bases from J, the gap between germline ends came to 13 bases. The CDR3 is made up of 16 amino acids. CDR1 MNHEY and CDR2 SVGAGI come from the germline V gene. The DNA for the CDR3 is TGTGCCAGCAGTTACTTACGGACAGCGAGCTCCTACGAGCAGTACTTC. Amino acids: CASSYLRTASSYEQYF.